This T cell receptor beta chain was sequenced in a study of Ad26.COV2.S vaccination and SARS-CoV-2 variants. Worth noting for this clone: Its specificity is unknown.

Here immunoSEQ multiplex PCR was the method, and the copy in TCRdb shows in-frame clones only, minus some. The sample yields over 130,000 clones, more than 80% seen once. Study results and limitations: It was reported that spike-specific CD8+ and CD4+ T cell responses were substantially broad after vaccination.

With V trimmed by 5 bases and J by 4 bases, 4 bases remained unmatched. CDR3 length: 14 amino acids. Germline CDR1 and CDR2: SGHAT and FQNNGV. Sequences were derived from peripheral blood, sampled after recovery from COVID-19. The chain combines TRBV11-2 with TRBJ2-1; 8 bases match TRBD1. This receptor was identified in a human donor who had recovered from COVID-19. CDR3 loop: CASSRTGNYNEQFF. The CDR3 nucleotides read TGTGCCAGCAGCCGGACAGGGAATTACAATGAGCAGTTCTTC.